Reported below is one T cell receptor (beta chain). The ends were cut back, 8 bases at V and 10 bases at J, with 20 bases in the middle. Germline loops: CDR1 SGHVS, CDR2 FQNEAQ. The CDR3 has 13 residues. This entry belongs to a study of cytomegalovirus exposure and HLA in healthy donors. PCR used 60 Vbeta primers and 13 Jbeta primers. Sequencing used immunoSEQ multiplex PCR; TCRdb keeps in-frame clones, though not all of them. The sample shows approximately 98,000 clones, around 75% of them seen only once. This TCR was recovered from a man aged 18 to 35 in good health and CMV-seropositive. Sequencing was done on a sample of PBMCs. J is TRBJ1-2 and V is TRBV7-8; TRBD1 might be the D (5 bases). CDR3 sequence reads: CASGSGVFGDYTF. As DNA, the CDR3 is TGTGCCAGCGGCTCGGGGGTCTTCGGTGACTACACCTTC.